A selection of T cell receptor beta chains follows, all from one sample in a study of blood T cell repertoires in COVID-19. Produced via immunoSEQ multiplex PCR; TCRdb's table is partial and in-frame only. The table includes some 250,000 clones, roughly 76% detected once. Material for sequencing was peripheral blood. These receptor sequences come from a woman aged 80 or over with COVID-19, enrolled during active disease. CDR3s include the opening cysteine and the closing phenylalanine or tryptophan.

v_call | cdr3_aa
TRBV6-6 | CASSYATGPAGELFF
TRBV5-4 | CASSFPGGRGEQYF
TRBV11-2 | CASSLDPRDRRPQETQYF
TRBV28 | CASSYNLRVGQPQHF
TRBV10-3 | CAISDPGMLTSSGANVLTF
TRBV6-5 | CASSYPGGAGTGELFF
TRBV18 | CASSPGQGSEAFF
TRBV4-1 | CASSQVGGGNTIYF
TRBV30 | CAWSPQGDQPQHF
TRBV12-3/TRBV12-4 | CASSLQGRQPQHF
TRBV7-9 | CASSFSTGTQSHGYTF
TRBV7-2 | CASSLTGTSRSYEQYF
TRBV14 | CASSQIQGQGIMNEQFF
TRBV21-1 | CASSKKSWDARDILYEQYF
TRBV4-1 | CASSQTGASGNTIYF
TRBV23-1 | CASSQSEDGFYTEAFF
TRBV11-2 | CASTDIQSTKQFF
TRBV24-1 | CATSDAGTGFDEQFF
TRBV7-3 | CASSRSSGNTIYF
TRBV2 | CATSITDRVVEKLFF
TRBV30 | CAWSPPERLGKTQYF
TRBV28 | CASSSARIPNLYYGYTF
TRBV2 | CASSAGTSVINEQYF
TRBV2 | CASRWPGVSSPLHF
TRBV4-2 | CASSQEALNQPQHF